Listed below are T cell receptor beta chains from one sample, sequenced in a study of early T cells in non-severe SARS-CoV-2 infection. TCRdb re-analysed the 5' RACE reads in MiXCR, keeping a single row per CDR3 protein. Of 50,000 to 70,000 distinct CDR3 sequences listed, under 15% are singletons. The sample was whole blood. These receptors were obtained from an adult who was a healthcare worker with PCR-confirmed SARS-CoV-2 infection or an uninfected control (not recorded which). CDR3s include the opening cysteine and the closing phenylalanine or tryptophan. Fields, in order: clone size, V gene, J gene, CDR3 protein. Rows may omit the clone size; those that give it use once, few, many or a size class.

clone size: many; V gene: TRBV4-1; J gene: TRBJ2-5; CDR3 protein: CASSQEGRPSSQYF
clone size: many; V gene: TRBV29-1; J gene: TRBJ2-4; CDR3 protein: CSVVWQNIQYF
clone size: many; V gene: TRBV4-3; J gene: TRBJ2-2; CDR3 protein: CASSTGARNTGELFF
clone size: many; V gene: TRBV28; J gene: TRBJ2-1; CDR3 protein: CASRSYNEQFF
clone size: many; V gene: TRBV6-1; J gene: TRBJ1-6; CDR3 protein: CASSLQGLDNSPLHF
clone size: few; V gene: TRBV9; J gene: TRBJ1-4; CDR3 protein: CASSVTGGHEKLFF
clone size: few; V gene: TRBV12-3/TRBV12-4; J gene: TRBJ1-5; CDR3 protein: CASSLAYSNQPQHF
clone size: .; V gene: TRBV27; J gene: TRBJ1-6; CDR3 protein: CASMGTGTGFYNSPLHF
clone size: many; V gene: TRBV27; J gene: TRBJ1-5; CDR3 protein: CASSFIRTLRLNQPQHF
clone size: .; V gene: TRBV5-4; J gene: TRBJ1-4; CDR3 protein: CASSLGGRKDEKLFF
clone size: once; V gene: TRBV9; J gene: TRBJ1-6; CDR3 protein: CASSVGDRVYPLHF
clone size: many; V gene: TRBV10-3; J gene: TRBJ2-5; CDR3 protein: CAIRGGLAGGRETQYF
clone size: many; V gene: TRBV11-3; J gene: TRBJ2-3; CDR3 protein: CASSRNGPQGDTQYF
clone size: many; V gene: TRBV7-7; J gene: TRBJ1-1; CDR3 protein: CASSLRTDTEAFF
clone size: few; V gene: TRBV29-1; J gene: TRBJ1-1; CDR3 protein: CSTDEGFGTEAFF
clone size: few; V gene: TRBV6-5; J gene: TRBJ1-1; CDR3 protein: CASSLIGPGAEAFF
clone size: many; V gene: TRBV7-6; J gene: TRBJ1-1; CDR3 protein: CASSLDSLPGEAFF
clone size: few; V gene: TRBV5-4; J gene: TRBJ2-5; CDR3 protein: CASSLDFGGLAGRRETQYF
clone size: many; V gene: TRBV12-3/TRBV12-4; J gene: TRBJ2-4; CDR3 protein: CASSPEGTAKNIQYF
clone size: many; V gene: TRBV9; J gene: TRBJ2-3; CDR3 protein: CASSVGVKDTQYF
clone size: many; V gene: TRBV20-1; J gene: TRBJ1-5; CDR3 protein: CSASRGTAYSNQPQHF
clone size: few; V gene: TRBV7-2; J gene: TRBJ1-1; CDR3 protein: CASSLLTRGTLNTEAFF
clone size: few; V gene: TRBV7-6; J gene: TRBJ1-5; CDR3 protein: CASSLDEGSNQPQHF
clone size: many; V gene: TRBV18; J gene: TRBJ2-1; CDR3 protein: CASSPARDEQFF
clone size: .; V gene: TRBV19; J gene: TRBJ2-7; CDR3 protein: CAASQGRSYEQYF
clone size: .; V gene: TRBV5-4; J gene: TRBJ2-2; CDR3 protein: CASSFPSMNGELFF
clone size: few; V gene: TRBV29-1; J gene: TRBJ2-5; CDR3 protein: CSVSPRQETQYF
clone size: few; V gene: TRBV5-5; J gene: TRBJ2-1; CDR3 protein: CASSRDLNNEQFF
clone size: many; V gene: TRBV9; J gene: TRBJ1-6; CDR3 protein: CASSLTGGNSPLHF
clone size: few; V gene: TRBV6-5; J gene: TRBJ1-5; CDR3 protein: CASSFSNNQPQHF
clone size: many; V gene: TRBV4-3; J gene: TRBJ2-7; CDR3 protein: CASSQGQDYEQYF
clone size: many; V gene: TRBV5-1; J gene: TRBJ2-5; CDR3 protein: CASSLEQRGTQYF
clone size: .; V gene: TRBV29-1; J gene: TRBJ2-4; CDR3 protein: CSVDHPAGGEYF
clone size: many; V gene: TRBV15; J gene: TRBJ2-7; CDR3 protein: CATSRVRELEQYF
clone size: many; V gene: TRBV3-1; J gene: TRBJ1-2; CDR3 protein: CASSQGPTPGRTF
clone size: many; V gene: TRBV9; J gene: TRBJ2-5; CDR3 protein: CASSVQGVRQETQYF